A single T cell receptor (beta chain) is shown here with its context. Its specificity is unknown. This may be a read error, as it is one base from a much larger clone. Per germline, CDR1 SGHVS and CDR2 FNYEAQ. V shed 2 bases and J 11 bases; nucleotides not matched to a gene: 8. The CDR3 is 15 residues long. Donor samples were obtained from healthy Caucasian individuals from Russia, aged 6 to 90. This record comes from a study of blood T cells in healthy people across ages. The second PCR ran about 6 to 12 cycles with a sample-barcoded 5' primer and J-beta primers. Every single cDNA molecule received a tag from a template-switch adaptor with 12 random nucleotides. MiXCR, applied by TCRdb to the 5' RACE reads, yields one record per CDR3 protein. The sample contains some 800,000 distinct CDR3 sequences, more than 40% of which appear only once. General study points: A strong correlation was seen between TCR beta diversity and naive T cell percentage. A greater number of naive CD4+ cells and higher diversity distinguished long-lived donors from aged donors.

Sequencing was done on a sample of blood. The V call is TRBV7-6, the J call TRBJ2-5; 13 bases line up with TRBD2. The source is a man in his sixties in good health. For the CDR3, the DNA is TGTGCCAGCAGCTTAACTAGCGGGGGGGCCTACGGGCAGTACTTC. Amino acids: CASSLTSGGAYGQYF.